A single sample gave rise to the 15 T cell receptor beta chains below, sequenced in a study of T cell responses to AZD1222 COVID-19 vaccine. Produced via immunoSEQ multiplex PCR; TCRdb's table is partial and in-frame only. Of about 150,000 clones in the sample, about 92% were seen once. The sequencing here drew on peripheral blood, taken 28 days after the second AZD1222 dose. Receptors were obtained from an adult who received the AZD1222 COVID-19 vaccine.

This sequence joins TRBV5-1 and TRBJ2-2, with a weak D call TRBD1 (6 bases). With 0 bases removed from V and 5 bases from J, the gap between germline ends came to 11 bases. This CDR3 has 15 residues. Germline CDR1 SGHRS, CDR2 YFSETQ. CDR3 coding DNA: TGCGCCAGCAGCTTGGATGGACAGCCAACCGGGGAGCTGTTTTTT. The encoded protein is CASSLDGQPTGELFF. Complete variable domain (other parts from reference TRBV5-1 and TRBJ2-2): KAGVTQTPRYLIKTRGQQVTLSCSPISGHRSVSWYQQTPGQGLQFLFEYFSETQRNKGNFPGRFSGRQFSNSRSEMNVSTLELGDSALYLCASSLDGQPTGELFFGEGSRLTVL.

The chain carries TRBV9 and TRBJ1-1, with unresolved D. The CDR3 length is 14 residues. V was trimmed by 2 bases and J by 8 bases, leaving 16 bases between them. CDR1 and CDR2 from the germline V gene are SGDLS and YYNGEE. The CDR3 nucleotides read TGTGCCAGCAGCGTCCGAGCTTCCCCCGGCGAAGCTTTCTTT. This codes for CASSVRASPGEAFF.

The CDR3 region has the DNA TGTGCCAGCAGCCAACGGGACAGGGTCTCTGGAAACACCATATATTTT. This sequence encodes CASSQRDRVSGNTIYF. The V call is TRBV3-1 (or the pseudogene TRBV3-2), the J call TRBJ1-3; TRBD1 matches at 9 bases. The germline CDR1 and CDR2 sequences are LGHDT and YNNKEL (reference sequence). This CDR3 spans 16 amino acids. Trimming took 2 bases from V and 0 from J; bases not matched to a gene: 2.

The CDR3 region is CASKLEWTGCGYTF. CDR3 DNA sequence: TGTGCCAGCAAATTAGAATGGACAGGGTGTGGCTACACCTTC. The chain couples TRBV21-1 to TRBJ1-2; the table assigns TRBD1, which was not confirmed against the DNA. TRBV21-1 is noted as a pseudogene. CDR3 size: 14 residues.

The CDR3 loop is CASRETRGSGANVLTF. CDR3 sequence (DNA): TGTGCCAGCAGAGAGACTAGGGGTTCTGGGGCCAACGTCCTGACTTTC. The gene calls are TRBV2 and TRBJ2-6; perhaps TRBD2 as D (6 bases). This CDR3 contains 16 residues. From germline, CDR1 is SNHLY and CDR2 FYNNEI. V was trimmed by 6 bases and J by 1 base, leaving 13 bases between them.

The CDR3 region has the DNA TGTGCCAGCAGTTTAGAGCGGGACGGCGAGCAGTACTTC. It specifies CASSLERDGEQYF. This sequence joins TRBV27 and TRBJ2-7; 7 positions match TRBD2. CDR1 and CDR2 (germline): MNHEY, SMNVEV (reference sequence). This CDR3 has 13 residues. Germline trimming cut 2 bases from V and 6 bases from J; bases unmatched to any gene: 4.

The chain links TRBV9 to TRBJ2-5; D possibly corresponds to TRBD1 (7 bases). Germline lookup yields CDR1 SGDLS and CDR2 YYNGEE. V gave up 0 bases and J gave up 5 bases, with 26 bases separating them. The CDR3 is 19 residues long. The DNA for the CDR3 is TGTGCCAGCAGCGTAGGGCGGGACAGCGATATACGGTCGATTGAGACCCAGTACTTC. Translating gives CASSVGRDSDIRSIETQYF.

This clone occurred once. The V and J genes are TRBV7-8 and TRBJ2-7; a weak D match, TRBD2 (6 bases). The CDR3 runs 15 residues. Germline-derived CDR1 and CDR2 are SGHVS and FQNEAQ. Trimming took off 0 bases at V and 3 bases at J, with 12 bases between the two ends. The CDR3 reads CASSLAGGLIYEQYF. CDR3 nucleotides: TGTGCCAGCAGCTTAGCGGGAGGCTTAATCTACGAGCAGTACTTC. The variable domain in full, with the rest retrieved from reference TRBV7-8 and TRBJ2-7, is GAGVSQSPRYKVAKRGQDVALRCDPISGHVSLFWYQQALGQGPEFLTYFQNEAQLDKSGLPSDRFFAERPEGSVSTLKIQRTQQEDSAVYLCASSLAGGLIYEQYFGPGTRLTVT.

The CDR3 DNA reads as TGTGCCTGGAGTAGAGACAGGGCTGGCTACACCTTC. Its translation is CAWSRDRAGYTF. This sequence joins TRBV30 and TRBJ1-2; 7 bases agree with TRBD1. After removal of 2 bases from V and 7 bases from J, the junction contained 4 bases not matched to a gene. Germline lookup yields CDR1 GTSNPN and CDR2 SVGIG (reference sequence). The CDR3 has 12 residues.

The rearrangement joins TRBV30 to TRBJ2-5, with 7 positions matching TRBD2. V lost 2 bases, J lost 5 bases, and 8 bases stayed unmatched. Per germline, CDR1 GTSNPN and CDR2 SVGIG (reference sequence). The CDR3 extends over 14 amino acids. Here the CDR3 DNA reads TGTGCCTGGAGTCACGGCGGGGGAGGGGAGACCCAGTACTTC. This encodes CAWSHGGGGETQYF.

This clone was seen only once. This rearrangement joins TRBV10-1 to TRBJ2-7; 8 bases fit TRBD2. The CDR3 length is 14 residues. The V gene's germline CDR1 is WNHNN and CDR2 SYGVQD (reference sequence). V was clipped by 3 bases and J by 6 bases; unmatched bases: 7. Here the CDR3 reads CASSEGGGPAEQYF. In DNA form, the CDR3 reads TGCGCCAGCAGTGAAGGCGGGGGGCCAGCCGAGCAGTACTTC.

The rearrangement links TRBV11-2 to TRBJ2-7; 8 bases fit TRBD2. CDR3 length: 19 amino acids. V was pared by 1 base and J by 1 base, with 15 bases of the junction left unmatched. Germline CDR1 and CDR2: SGHAT and FQNNGV. The DNA of the CDR3 is TGTGCCAGCAGCTTAGTGCCCAATCTAGCTGGCGGGAGGTCCTACGAGCAGTACTTC. It translates to CASSLVPNLAGGRSYEQYF.

The chain uses TRBV6-5 and TRBJ1-3, with D uncertain. Germline CDR1 and CDR2: MNHEY and SVGAGI. The CDR3 length is 14 residues. V was trimmed by 2 bases and J by 0 bases, leaving 5 bases between them. As DNA, the CDR3 is TGTGCCAGCAGTTACAGCGGCTCTGGAAACACCATATATTTT. Translating it yields CASSYSGSGNTIYF.

This clone came up once. V gene TRBV19 combines with J gene TRBJ2-5; D is unresolved. Deletions cut 3 bases from V and 5 bases from J, with 10 bases between. This CDR3 is 13 amino acids long. CDR1 is LNHDA and CDR2 is SQIVND in the germline V gene (reference sequence). The DNA for the CDR3 is TGTGCCAGTAGTATGAGGTCAGCGGAGACCCAGTACTTC. This encodes CASSMRSAETQYF.

This sequence joins TRBV5-5 and TRBJ2-6; D not certain. CDR1 and CDR2 from the germline V gene are SGHKS and YYEKEE (reference sequence). V lost 0 bases to trimming and J lost 1 base, with 5 bases between them. This CDR3 has 15 residues. The CDR3 DNA is TGTGCCAGCAGCTTGGACATTTCTGGGGCCAACGTCCTGACTTTC. Translating it yields CASSLDISGANVLTF.